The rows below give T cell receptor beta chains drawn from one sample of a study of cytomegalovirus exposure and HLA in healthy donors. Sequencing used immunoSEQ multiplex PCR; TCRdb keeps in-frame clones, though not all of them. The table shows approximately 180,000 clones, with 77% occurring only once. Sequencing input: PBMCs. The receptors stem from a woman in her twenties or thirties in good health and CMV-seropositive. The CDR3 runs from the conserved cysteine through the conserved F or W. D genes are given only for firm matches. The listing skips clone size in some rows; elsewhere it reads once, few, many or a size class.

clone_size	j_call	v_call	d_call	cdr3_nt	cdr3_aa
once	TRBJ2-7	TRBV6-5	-	TGTGCCAGCAGAGTTATAGGGGGCTACGAGCAGTACTTC	CASRVIGGYEQYF
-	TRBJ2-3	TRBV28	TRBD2	TGTGCCACCCTCGAGGGCGGGAGCCTAGATACGCAGTATTTT	CATLEGGSLDTQYF
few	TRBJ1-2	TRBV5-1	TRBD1	TGCGCCAGCAGCTTACTCCGGGACAGCCTCCTCGCAAACTATGGCTACACCTTC	CASSLLRDSLLANYGYTF
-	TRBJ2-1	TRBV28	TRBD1	TGTGCCAGCAGTTTACCACAGGGGGCGTTCGATGAGCAGTTCTTC	CASSLPQGAFDEQFF
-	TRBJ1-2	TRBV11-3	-	TGTGCCAGCAGCTTAACCCAGGGCGAAGGCTACACCTTC	CASSLTQGEGYTF
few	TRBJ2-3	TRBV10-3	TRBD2	TGTGCCATCATGAGCGGGGGAGGGCTGGATACGCAGTATTTT	CAIMSGGGLDTQYF
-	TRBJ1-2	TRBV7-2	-	TGTGCCAGCAGCCCGGGACACCCCTATGGCTACACCTTC	CASSPGHPYGYTF
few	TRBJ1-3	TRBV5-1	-	TGCGCCAGCAGCTCAGGGGCCCTGAGGCCTGGAAACACCATATATTTT	CASSSGALRPGNTIYF
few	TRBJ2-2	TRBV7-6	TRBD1	TGTGCCAGCAGCTTAGGAGGACAGGGCACCGGGGAGCTGTTTTTT	CASSLGGQGTGELFF
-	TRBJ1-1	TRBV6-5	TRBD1	TGTGCCAGCATCTCGACAGGGGGAGTGAACACTGAAGCTTTCTTT	CASISTGGVNTEAFF
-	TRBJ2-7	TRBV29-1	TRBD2	TGCACCACACCGGGACTAGCGGGACTTTGCTCCTACGAGCAGTACTTC	CTTPGLAGLCSYEQYF
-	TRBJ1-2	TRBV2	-	TGTGCCAGCAGTGAACAGGCCCTAAACTATGGCTACACCTTC	CASSEQALNYGYTF
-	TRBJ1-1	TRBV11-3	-	TGTGCCAGCAGCTTATACGGGGGGAACACTGAAGCTTTCTTT	CASSLYGGNTEAFF
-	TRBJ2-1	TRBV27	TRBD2	TGTGCCAGCAGTTCCGGGACTAGCGGTTACAATGAGCAGTTCTTC	CASSSGTSGYNEQFF
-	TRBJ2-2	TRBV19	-	TGTGCCAGTAGGAAAGACACAGGGCTGGACACCGGGGAGCTGTTTTTT	CASRKDTGLDTGELFF
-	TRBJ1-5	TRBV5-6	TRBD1	TGTGCCAGCAGCTTGAGACAGGGTAGCAATCAGCCCCAGCATTTT	CASSLRQGSNQPQHF
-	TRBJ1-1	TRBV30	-	TGTGCCTGGAGTAGAAGGAGAATGAACACTGAAGCTTTCTTT	CAWSRRRMNTEAFF
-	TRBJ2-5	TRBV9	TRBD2	TGTGCCAGCAGCCTCGATGGGACTAGCGGGCAAGAGACCCAGTACTTC	CASSLDGTSGQETQYF
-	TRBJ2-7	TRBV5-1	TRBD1	TGCGCCAGCAGCTCGGGACAGGGGTTGTCCGAGCAGTACTTC	CASSSGQGLSEQYF
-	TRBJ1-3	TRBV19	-	TGTGCCAGTAGTACTAGTCGGGGATCTGGAAACACCATATATTTT	CASSTSRGSGNTIYF
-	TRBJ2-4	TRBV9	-	TGTGCCAGCAGCCCCCACGACTCGGCCCAAATCGATCAGTACTTC	CASSPHDSAQIDQYF
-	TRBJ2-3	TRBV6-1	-	TGTGCCAGCAGTGTACACACAGATACGCAGTATTTT	CASSVHTDTQYF
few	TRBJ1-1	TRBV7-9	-	TGTGCCAGCAGCTATCGAAACAGCGGAAACACTGAAGCTTTCTTT	CASSYRNSGNTEAFF
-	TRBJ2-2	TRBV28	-	TGTGCCACCAGTCCCACAGCGAACACCGGGGAGCTGTTTTTT	CATSPTANTGELFF
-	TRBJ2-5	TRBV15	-	TGTGCCACCAGCAGAGGAGGGTGGCCGACCCAGTACTTC	CATSRGGWPTQYF
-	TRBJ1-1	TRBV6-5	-	TGTGCCAGCAGAAGAAACAGGGAATTCGTCACTGAAGCTTTCTTT	CASRRNREFVTEAFF
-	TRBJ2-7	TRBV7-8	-	TGTGCCAGCAGCTTAGGAGGAAGAACCTACGAGCAGTACTTC	CASSLGGRTYEQYF
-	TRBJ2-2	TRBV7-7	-	TGTGCCAGCAGCCCACAGGGATCCACCGGGGAGCTGTTTTTT	CASSPQGSTGELFF
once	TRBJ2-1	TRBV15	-	TGTGCCACCAGCAGACCCGGGGACTCCGCAATCAATGAGCAGTTCTTC	CATSRPGDSAINEQFF
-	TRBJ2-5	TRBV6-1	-	TGTGCCAGCAGTGAAGCGGACCGAGTGAAGGGGGAGACCCAGTACTTC	CASSEADRVKGETQYF
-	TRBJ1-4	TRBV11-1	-	TGTGCCAGCAGCCAAGGAGACAGTCCTGGTGAAAAACTGTTTTTT	CASSQGDSPGEKLFF
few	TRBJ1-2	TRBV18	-	TGTGCCAGCTCACCACTGGACACGAATGGCTACACCTTC	CASSPLDTNGYTF
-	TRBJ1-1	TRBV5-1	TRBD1	TGCGCCAGCAGCTTTAACAGGGGGCGAGGCACTGAAGCTTTCTTT	CASSFNRGRGTEAFF
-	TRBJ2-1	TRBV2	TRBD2	TGTGCCAGCAACCCCGGGGGGAATGAGCAGTTCTTC	CASNPGGNEQFF
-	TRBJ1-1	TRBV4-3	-	TGCGCCAGCAGCCAAATCCAGGGCAACACTGAAGCTTTCTTT	CASSQIQGNTEAFF
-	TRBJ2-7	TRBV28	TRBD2	TGTGCCAGCAGTACTGGACTAGCGGGAGCAGGGGAGCAGTACTTC	CASSTGLAGAGEQYF
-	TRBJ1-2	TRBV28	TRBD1	TGTGCCACCGCCTCCCGGAAGGGGGCCACCTTC	CATASRKGATF
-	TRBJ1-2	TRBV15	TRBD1	TGTGCCACCAGCAGAGGAAGGACAGGGAGTGACTATGGCTACACCTTC	CATSRGRTGSDYGYTF
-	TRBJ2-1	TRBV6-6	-	TGTGCCAGCACTCCGGTTAGCGGAACTCGGAGGGATGAGCAGTTCTTC	CASTPVSGTRRDEQFF
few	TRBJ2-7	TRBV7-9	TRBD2	TGTGCCAGCACCCATTCCCTAGCGGGATCTTTACCCTACGAGCAGTACTTC	CASTHSLAGSLPYEQYF
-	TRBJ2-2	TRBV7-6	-	TGTGCCAGCAGCGGAACCGACAGAGTAGGCGGGGAGCTGTTTTTT	CASSGTDRVGGELFF
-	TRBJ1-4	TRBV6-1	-	TGTGCCAGCAGGGCCGGGAAAGGTGAAAAACTGTTTTTT	CASRAGKGEKLFF
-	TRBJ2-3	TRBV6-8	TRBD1	TGTGCCAGAAGGACAGGGGGTCCCAGCGGACCGAGCACAGATACGCAGTATTTT	CARRTGGPSGPSTDTQYF
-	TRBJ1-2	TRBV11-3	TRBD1	TGTGCCAGCAGCTACAGGGGGCTTGACTATGGCTACACCTTC	CASSYRGLDYGYTF
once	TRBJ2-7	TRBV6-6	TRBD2	TGTGCCAGCAGTTCAACCAGCGGGAGGGCGATCTACGAGCAGTACTTC	CASSSTSGRAIYEQYF
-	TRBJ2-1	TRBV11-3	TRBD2	TGTGCCAGCAGCTTAGGACTAGCGGGAGGGAAGCAGTTCTTC	CASSLGLAGGKQFF
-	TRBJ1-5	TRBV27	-	TGTGCCAGCTCCGTTGGCAATCAGCCCCAGCATTTT	CASSVGNQPQHF
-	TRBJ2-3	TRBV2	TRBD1	TGTGCCAGCAGTGAAAATGGACAGGGTCTGGCAGATACGCAGTATTTT	CASSENGQGLADTQYF
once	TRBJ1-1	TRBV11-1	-	TGTGCCAGCAGCTTACAGGGAGGGTACACTGAAGCTTTCTTT	CASSLQGGYTEAFF
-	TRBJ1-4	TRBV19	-	TGTGCCAGTAGTGACCCCGGGAGAGGAACTAATGAAAAACTGTTTTTT	CASSDPGRGTNEKLFF
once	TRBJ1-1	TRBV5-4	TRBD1	TGTGCCAGCAGTTTTAGACAGGGATCCAACACTGAAGCTTTCTTT	CASSFRQGSNTEAFF
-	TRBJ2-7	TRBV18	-	TGTGCCAGCTCACCACCGTGGGGAGTCGGCGAGCAGTACTTC	CASSPPWGVGEQYF
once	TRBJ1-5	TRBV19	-	TGTGCCAGTAGGAGGGGCAATCAGCCCCAGCATTTT	CASRRGNQPQHF
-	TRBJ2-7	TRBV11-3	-	TGTGCCAGCAGTTCTAGTGGCGAGCAGTACTTC	CASSSSGEQYF
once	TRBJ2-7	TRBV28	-	TGTGCCAGCACCCGACAGGAGCCCTACGAGCAGTACTTC	CASTRQEPYEQYF
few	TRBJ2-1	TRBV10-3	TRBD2	TGTGCCATCACGCGGGCGGGAGGGGATTACAATGAGCAGTTCTTC	CAITRAGGDYNEQFF
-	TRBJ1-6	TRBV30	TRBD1	TGTGCCTGGACTACGCGGGACAGGGTCTCACCCCTCCACTTT	CAWTTRDRVSPLHF